The 21 T cell receptor beta chains reported below all come from one sample, sequenced in a study of blood T cell repertoires in COVID-19. Profiling relied on immunoSEQ multiplex PCR, and the TCRdb table lists in-frame clones only, not all of them. Here the sample spans 50,000 to 75,000 clones, about 70% being singletons. Material for sequencing was peripheral blood. The receptors shown here come from a woman between 50 and 59 years old with active or convalescent COVID-19.

V is TRBV4-1 and J is TRBJ2-3; TRBD2 matches 7 bases. Trimming at V came to 0 bases and at J to 3 bases, leaving 12 bases not matched to a gene. This CDR3 has 18 amino acids. Per germline, CDR1 MGHRA and CDR2 YSYEKL. The CDR3 region is CASSQDPAMGGRTDTQYF. CDR3 nucleotides: TGCGCCAGCAGCCAAGACCCTGCTATGGGAGGGAGAACAGATACGCAGTATTTT.

In its sample, this clone was seen a few times. The chain links TRBV10-1 to TRBJ1-2; D is perhaps TRBD1 (5 bases). Germline V CDR1 and CDR2: WNHNN, SYGVQD (reference sequence). The CDR3 has 12 residues. V was clipped by 5 bases and J by 4 bases, with 8 bases between them. CDR3 nucleotides: TGCGCCAGCAGTTCGACAGCCTATGGCTACACCTTC. Protein product: CASSSTAYGYTF.

The chain employs TRBV18 and TRBJ1-2; 8 nucleotides match TRBD1. From germline, CDR1 is KGHSH and CDR2 LQKENI. CDR3 size: 13 residues. Trimming at V came to 5 bases and at J to 5 bases, leaving 4 bases not matched to a gene. This chain's CDR3 is CASSSRGQYGYTF. The CDR3 DNA is TGTGCCAGCTCAAGCAGGGGGCAATATGGCTACACCTTC.

This chain uses TRBV2 with TRBJ2-2; tentative D call: TRBD2 (7 bases). The CDR3 has 16 amino acids. Trimming stripped 3 bases from V and 5 bases from J, with 16 bases between. The germline CDR1 and CDR2 sequences are SNHLY and FYNNEI. The CDR3 DNA reads as TGTGCCAGCAGTGAGTGGCCGGGGAGGGGGACCGGGGAGCTGTTTTTT. As protein: CASSEWPGRGTGELFF. Full variable domain (rest looked up from reference TRBV2 and TRBJ2-2): EPEVTQTPSHQVTQMGQEVILRCVPISNHLYFYWYRQILGQKVEFLVSFYNNEISEKSEIFDDQFSVERPDGSNFTLKIRSTKLEDSAMYFCASSEWPGRGTGELFFGEGSRLTVL.

This clone was picked up many times. The chain has TRBV29-1 and TRBJ1-5; D might be TRBD1 (5 bases). Germline-derived CDR1 and CDR2 are SQVTM and ANQGSEA. Trimming took off 7 bases at V and 5 bases at J, with 12 bases between the two ends. The CDR3 consists of 12 residues. CDR3 region: CSAGHPDQPQHF. CDR3 nucleotides: TGCAGCGCCGGACACCCAGATCAGCCCCAGCATTTT.

The chain has TRBV24-1 and TRBJ2-1, with a possible D match to TRBD1 (6 bases). Germline values: CDR1 KGHDR, CDR2 SFDVKD. CDR3 length: 15 residues. Trimming removed 4 bases from V and 2 bases from J, with 11 bases in between. CDR3 amino acids: CATSDPTGTYNEQFF. CDR3 nucleotide sequence: TGTGCCACCAGTGACCCGACAGGTACCTACAATGAGCAGTTCTTC.

This chain links TRBV11-2 with TRBJ1-1; perhaps TRBD1 as D (6 bases). Deletions cut 1 base from V and 10 bases from J, with 13 bases between. Germline V lookup: CDR1 SGHAT, CDR2 FQNNGV. This CDR3 has 13 residues. CDR3 sequence: CASSLGQAPGAFF. The DNA for the CDR3 is TGTGCCAGCAGCTTAGGACAGGCGCCAGGAGCTTTCTTT.

J is TRBJ1-1 and V is TRBV6-6, with 7 positions matching TRBD1. Germline values: CDR1 MNHNY, CDR2 SVGAGI (reference sequence). V gave up 2 bases and J gave up 6 bases; unmatched junction bases: 0. The CDR3 is 12 amino acids. This chain's CDR3 is CASSYGTAEAFF. In DNA form, the CDR3 reads TGTGCCAGCAGTTACGGGACAGCTGAAGCTTTCTTT.

V gene TRBV27 combines with J gene TRBJ1-1; no reliable D call. The CDR3 runs 14 residues. Trimming shortened V by 4 bases and J by 6 bases, and 15 bases separated the two germline ends. CDR1 MNHEY and CDR2 SMNVEV come from the germline V gene (reference sequence). The CDR3 nucleotides are TGTGCCAGCAGTTCCTTGGGAGCCTTTCCTGAAGCTTTCTTT. It encodes CASSSLGAFPEAFF.

The chain recombines TRBV7-9 with TRBJ2-6; no clear D gene. The CDR3 is 14 amino acids. CDR1 is SEHNR, CDR2 FQNEAQ, per germline (reference sequence). V lost 5 bases and J lost 0, with 5 bases in between. The CDR3 DNA is TGTGCCAGCAGCCACAACTCTGGGGCCAACGTCCTGACTTTC. Translated: CASSHNSGANVLTF.

For the CDR3, the DNA is TGTGCCTACGAAAATAGTGCGAATCAGCCCCAGCATTTT. Its translation is CAYENSANQPQHF. The J gene is TRBJ1-5, the V gene TRBV30; D unclear. Germline CDR1 GTSNPN, CDR2 SVGIG (reference sequence). This CDR3 region has 13 residues. The ends were cut back, 7 bases at V and 4 bases at J, with 14 bases in the middle.

This clone is medium-sized within its sample. This chain links TRBV18 with TRBJ1-1, with D perhaps matching TRBD1 (5 bases). The germline gives CDR1 KGHSH, CDR2 LQKENI. Trimming took off 2 bases at V and 9 bases at J, with 16 bases between the two ends. CDR3 length equals 14 residues. The CDR3 reads CASSPKETGGKAFF. The CDR3 bases are TGTGCCAGCTCACCAAAGGAGACCGGGGGGAAAGCTTTCTTT.

The V call is TRBV11-3, the J call TRBJ2-7; the D gene is possibly TRBD1 (6 bases). This CDR3 region has 13 residues. V lost 3 bases, J lost 1 base, and 7 bases lay in between. CDR1 is SGHNT, CDR2 YENEEA, per germline. The CDR3 sequence: CASSFQGSYEQYF. The CDR3 coding sequence is TGTGCCAGCAGCTTCCAGGGGTCCTACGAGCAGTACTTC.

The chain employs TRBV25-1 and TRBJ2-7, with D perhaps matching TRBD2 (5 bases). Germline V CDR1 and CDR2: MGHDK, SYGVNS. This CDR3 is 14 amino acids long. Trimming removed 4 bases from V and 4 bases from J, with 14 bases in between. The CDR3 loop reads CASSASPRTYEQYF. Written as DNA, the CDR3 is TGTGCCAGCAGTGCCTCTCCCAGGACTTACGAGCAGTACTTC.

This clone was detected only once. V gene TRBV15 combines with J gene TRBJ2-5, with D maybe TRBD1 (6 bases). The germline V gene has CDR1 LNHNV and CDR2 YYDKDF (reference sequence). The CDR3 spans 16 residues. V dropped 3 bases and J dropped 4 bases, with 18 bases sitting between them. CDR3 amino acids: CATSRNPQRGGETQYF. Written as DNA, the CDR3 is TGTGCCACCAGCAGGAATCCCCAGAGAGGGGGAGAGACCCAGTACTTC.

The chain joins TRBV5-6 to TRBJ2-7; D remains unclear. Between the trimmed V and J ends, which lost 2 bases and 6 bases, there was a span of 6 bases. This CDR3 contains 11 residues. The V gene's germline CDR1 is SGHDT and CDR2 YYEEEE. The CDR3 here is CASSLVSEQYF. CDR3 bases: TGTGCCAGCAGCTTAGTTAGCGAGCAGTACTTC. Looking up the rest from reference TRBV5-6 and TRBJ2-7 gives the full variable domain: DAGVTQSPTHLIKTRGQQVTLRCSPKSGHDTVSWYQQALGQGPQFIFQYYEEEERQRGNFPDRFSGHQFPNYSSELNVNALLLGDSALYLCASSLVSEQYFGPGTRLTVT.

This clone was observed once. J is TRBJ1-1 and V is TRBV5-4, with a tentative D call TRBD1 (5 bases). The CDR3 is made up of 15 amino acids. Germline V CDR1 and CDR2: SGHNT, YYREEE (reference sequence). Trimming pared 3 bases from V and 6 bases from J, leaving 18 bases between. For the CDR3, the DNA is TGTGCCAGCAGCTATCGACTGACAGCAGGCGCTGAAGCTTTCTTT. Its protein product is CASSYRLTAGAEAFF.

The rearrangement uses TRBV7-6 and TRBJ1-2, with 9 bases fitting TRBD1. The CDR3 consists of 15 residues. Trimming at V came to 5 bases and at J to 9 bases, leaving 13 bases not matched to a gene. Germline V CDR1 and CDR2: SGHVS, FNYEAQ. CDR3 bases: TGTGCCAGCAGCGACAGGGCCGGGACAGGGAATCGCTACACCTTC. It encodes CASSDRAGTGNRYTF.

This clone was found many times. The rearrangement links TRBV11-2 to TRBJ2-7; 7 positions agree with TRBD2. Germline V gives CDR1 SGHAT, CDR2 FQNNGV. With V trimmed by 5 bases and J by 2 bases, 6 bases remained unmatched. There are 14 residues in the CDR3. CDR3 in DNA: TGTGCCAGCAGCCTCTGGGAGGGAACCTACGAGCAGTACTTC. Encoded protein: CASSLWEGTYEQYF.

J is TRBJ2-2 and V is TRBV20-1; a possible D gene is TRBD1 (6 bases). Germline lookup yields CDR1 DFQATT and CDR2 SNEGSKA (reference sequence). The germline V and J ends were trimmed by 3 bases and 7 bases, with 12 bases remaining between them. This CDR3 region has 13 residues. The CDR3 coding sequence is TGCAGTGCTAGTCGGACAGCCAACGGGGAGCTGTTTTTT. Protein product: CSASRTANGELFF.

The chain carries TRBV6-6 and TRBJ2-1; 12 bases match TRBD2. The CDR3 is 14 residues long. The germline CDR1 and CDR2 sequences are MNHNY and SVGAGI (reference sequence). With V trimmed by 6 bases and J by 9 bases, 6 bases remained unmatched. The CDR3 DNA follows: TGTGCCAGCAGGACACCGACTAGCGGGAGTGAGCAGTTCTTC. It codes for CASRTPTSGSEQFF.